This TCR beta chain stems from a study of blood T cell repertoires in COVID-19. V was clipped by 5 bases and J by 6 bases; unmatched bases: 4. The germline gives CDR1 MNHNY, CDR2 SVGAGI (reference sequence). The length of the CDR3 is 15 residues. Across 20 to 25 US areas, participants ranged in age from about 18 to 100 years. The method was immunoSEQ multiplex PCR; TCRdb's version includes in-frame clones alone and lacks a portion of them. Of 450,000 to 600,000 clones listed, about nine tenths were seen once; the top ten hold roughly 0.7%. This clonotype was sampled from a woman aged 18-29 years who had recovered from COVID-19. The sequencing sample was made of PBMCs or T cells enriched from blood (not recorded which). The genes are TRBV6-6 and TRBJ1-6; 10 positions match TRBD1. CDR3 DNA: TGTGCCAGCAGTGGGGGACAGGGGATTAATTCACCCCTCCACTTT. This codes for CASSGGQGINSPLHF.